The next 29 T cell receptor beta chains were all read from a single sample in a study of blood T cell repertoires in COVID-19. Method: immunoSEQ multiplex PCR; TCRdb's copy keeps in-frame clones and lacks some. The table shows just over 350,000 clones, with roughly 87% occurring only once. Sequencing was carried out using PBMCs or T cells enriched from blood (not recorded which). The receptor source for this set is a young woman who had recovered from COVID-19.

This rearrangement joins TRBV27 to TRBJ2-1; 12 bases match TRBD2. V gave up 3 bases and J gave up 6 bases; unmatched junction bases: 9. The germline V gene has CDR1 MNHEY and CDR2 SMNVEV (reference sequence). The CDR3 length is 17 residues. CDR3 sequence: CASSLGGRTSGTNEQFF. The CDR3 coding sequence is TGTGCCAGCAGTTTGGGCGGACGGACTAGCGGGACCAATGAGCAGTTCTTC.

The rearrangement uses TRBV7-2 and TRBJ2-7, with no clear D. CDR1 and CDR2 (germline): SGHTA, FQGNSA. The germline V and J ends were trimmed by 6 bases and 4 bases, with 13 bases remaining between them. This CDR3 contains 13 residues. CDR3 sequence (DNA): TGTGCCAGCAGTTCCAACTCGGGTTACGAGCAGTACTTC. It codes for CASSSNSGYEQYF. The full variable domain, rest sourced from reference TRBV7-2 and TRBJ2-7, is GAGVSQSPSNKVTEKGKDVELRCDPISGHTALYWYRQSLGQGLEFLIYFQGNSAPDKSGLPSDRFSAERTGGSVSTLTIQRTQQEDSAVYLCASSSNSGYEQYFGPGTRLTVT.

Only a few counts were recorded for this clone. One end of the junction is discordant with germline, which a read error may explain. The genes are TRBV7-9 and TRBJ1-2; 8 positions agree with TRBD1. Germline values: CDR1 SEHNR, CDR2 FQNEAQ (reference sequence). CDR3 size: 14 residues. The CDR3 nucleotides are TGTGCCAGCAGCCCCAGCCTGGACAGGGTGATTCTAAGCTTC. This gives the protein CASSPSLDRVILSF.

The chain links TRBV2 to TRBJ1-1; D unresolved. This CDR3 contains 15 residues. V was pared by 1 base and J by 4 bases, with 13 bases between. Per the germline V gene, CDR1 is SNHLY and CDR2 is FYNNEI. CDR3 region: CASSEVQPAGTEAFF. The CDR3 nucleotides are TGTGCCAGCAGTGAAGTGCAGCCAGCGGGCACTGAAGCTTTCTTT.

This clone showed up just a few times. The CDR3 nucleotides read TGTGCCAGCAGTCCCGCTGGGGCCCTGAACCGTGGCTACACCTTC. It encodes CASSPAGALNRGYTF. The chain carries TRBV2 and TRBJ1-2, with D maybe TRBD1 (5 bases). Germline lookup yields CDR1 SNHLY and CDR2 FYNNEI. This CDR3 region has 15 residues. V was pared by 5 bases and J by 7 bases, with 20 bases between. Full variable domain (rest looked up from reference TRBV2 and TRBJ1-2): EPEVTQTPSHQVTQMGQEVILRCVPISNHLYFYWYRQILGQKVEFLVSFYNNEISEKSEIFDDQFSVERPDGSNFTLKIRSTKLEDSAMYFCASSPAGALNRGYTFGSGTRLTVV.

The chain links TRBV7-6 to TRBJ2-7; a weak D match, TRBD1 (7 bases). CDR1 is SGHVS and CDR2 is FNYEAQ in the germline V gene. Between the trimmed V and J ends, which lost 1 base and 4 bases, there was a span of 17 bases. The CDR3 loop spans 16 amino acids. CDR3 protein: CASSLGQGRGLYEQYF. In nucleotides, the CDR3 is TGTGCCAGCAGCTTAGGACAGGGCAGGGGACTTTACGAGCAGTACTTC. Filled out from reference TRBV7-6 and TRBJ2-7, the complete variable domain reads GAGVSQSPRYKVTKRGQDVALRCDPISGHVSLYWYRQALGQGPEFLTYFNYEAQQDKSGLPNDRFSAERPEGSISTLTIQRTEQRDSAMYRCASSLGQGRGLYEQYFGPGTRLTVT.

The DNA of the CDR3 is TGTGCCAGCAGGACAGGGAGCTCCTATAATTCACCCCTCCACTTT. This sequence encodes CASRTGSSYNSPLHF. The V gene is TRBV2, the J gene TRBJ1-6, with 7 bases identical to TRBD1. CDR1 and CDR2 from the germline V gene are SNHLY and FYNNEI. The CDR3 length is 15 residues. V gave up 6 bases and J gave up 0 bases; unmatched junction bases: 2.

The chain carries TRBV7-2 and TRBJ2-3, with 9 positions matching TRBD1. CDR1 and CDR2 (germline): SGHTA, FQGNSA. This CDR3 has 15 amino acids. J lost 6 bases, V lost 4 bases, and 8 bases had no gene match. The CDR3 loop is CASSSYRGPGDTQYF. CDR3 coding DNA: TGTGCCAGCAGCTCTTACAGGGGGCCGGGGGATACGCAGTATTTT.

J is TRBJ2-7 and V is TRBV19; maybe TRBD1 (6 bases). The length of the CDR3 is 16 residues. With 3 bases removed from V and 3 bases from J, the gap between germline ends came to 18 bases. CDR1 and CDR2 (germline): LNHDA, SQIVND (reference sequence). CDR3 DNA sequence: TGTGCCAGTAGTATCAGGTCGGCAGGGGTCCACTACGAGCAGTACTTC. This sequence encodes CASSIRSAGVHYEQYF.

This chain links TRBV5-5 with TRBJ1-2; no definite D call. Germline loops: CDR1 SGHKS, CDR2 YYEKEE (reference sequence). The CDR3 runs to 14 residues. V dropped 4 bases and J dropped 5 bases, with 15 bases sitting between them. This chain's CDR3 is CASSQLAGFYGYTF. CDR3 nucleotides: TGTGCCAGCAGCCAACTCGCCGGGTTTTATGGCTACACCTTC.

The genes are TRBV5-1 and TRBJ2-7, with TRBD2 as a possible D gene (6 bases). The CDR3 is 13 residues long. Germline V lookup: CDR1 SGHRS, CDR2 YFSETQ. Trimming took 0 bases from V and 6 from J, leaving 10 bases between them. The CDR3 region is CASSLDVGGEQYF. CDR3 nucleotide sequence: TGCGCCAGCAGCTTGGACGTCGGGGGCGAGCAGTACTTC. The full variable domain, in which reference TRBV5-1 and TRBJ2-7 provide the parts outside the CDR3, is KAGVTQTPRYLIKTRGQQVTLSCSPISGHRSVSWYQQTPGQGLQFLFEYFSETQRNKGNFPGRFSGRQFSNSRSEMNVSTLELGDSALYLCASSLDVGGEQYFGPGTRLTVT.

The chain combines TRBV5-1 with TRBJ1-1, with D hard to call. Deletions cut 10 bases from V and 0 bases from J, with 13 bases between. CDR1 is SGHRS, CDR2 YFSETQ, per germline. The CDR3 loop spans 13 amino acids. The CDR3 nucleotides are TGCGCCTCGGCCGGGGTTATGAACACTGAAGCTTTCTTT. This encodes CASAGVMNTEAFF.

The J gene is TRBJ2-6, the V gene TRBV18; TRBD1 aligns across 8 bases. Germline-derived CDR1 and CDR2 are KGHSH and LQKENI. Germline trimming cut 3 bases from V and 4 bases from J; bases unmatched to any gene: 11. This CDR3 has 18 residues. The CDR3 DNA reads as TGTGCCAGCTCACCGCGAAAGACAGGGGCTGCAGGGGCCAACGTCCTGACTTTC. Amino acids: CASSPRKTGAAGANVLTF.

A single count supports this clone. J is TRBJ1-2 and V is TRBV27, with a tentative D call TRBD1 (6 bases). The ends were cut back, 10 bases at V and 6 bases at J, with 15 bases in the middle. The CDR3 totals 12 residues. Germline lookup yields CDR1 MNHEY and CDR2 SMNVEV (reference sequence). CDR3 sequence: CATAHPGDGYTF. The DNA of the CDR3 is TGTGCCACCGCTCACCCAGGGGATGGCTACACCTTC.

This clone was found once. The chain is built from TRBV28 and TRBJ2-7, with 7 bases aligning to TRBD1. This CDR3 contains 15 residues. CDR1 is MDHEN and CDR2 is SYDVKM in the germline V gene. The V and J ends lost 5 bases and 3 bases, in that order; junction bases with no gene match: 10. CDR3 in DNA: TGTGCCAGCAGTGTAAACAGGGGATCCCTCTACGAGCAGTACTTC. This encodes CASSVNRGSLYEQYF.

V is TRBV6-5 and J is TRBJ2-3; D gene ambiguous. Trimming took off 0 bases at V and 6 bases at J, with 7 bases between the two ends. The CDR3 contains 13 residues. Germline V gives CDR1 MNHEY, CDR2 SVGAGI. The CDR3 DNA follows: TGTGCCAGCAGTTACTCCCCCGGGGATACGCAGTATTTT. Its translation: CASSYSPGDTQYF.

The V and J genes are TRBV16 and TRBJ1-1; 7 bases fit TRBD1. The V gene's germline CDR1 is KGHSY and CDR2 FQNENV. The CDR3 extends over 15 amino acids. The V segment lost 4 bases and the J segment 3 bases; nucleotides outside the gene matches: 8. The CDR3 DNA sequence: TGTGCCAGCAGCCTTCGACAGGGCTTGCACACTGAAGCTTTCTTT. This translates into CASSLRQGLHTEAFF. Full variable domain (rest looked up from reference TRBV16 and TRBJ1-1): GEEVAQTPKHLVRGEGQKAKLYCAPIKGHSYVFWYQQVLKNEFKFLISFQNENVFDETGMPKERFSAKCLPNSPCSLEIQATKLEDSAVYFCASSLRQGLHTEAFFGQGTRLTVV.

This chain's CDR3 is CASSSGTEAFF. The CDR3 DNA reads TGTGCCAGCAGTTCCGGGACAGAAGCTTTCTTT. The chain joins TRBV27 to TRBJ1-1; D possibly corresponds to TRBD1 (6 bases). The CDR3 is 11 residues long. V dropped 4 bases and J dropped 8 bases, with 8 bases sitting between them. Germline V gene lookup returns CDR1 MNHEY and CDR2 SMNVEV (reference sequence).

This clone showed up just once. V gene TRBV9 combines with J gene TRBJ2-7, with 8 positions matching TRBD1. Germline V lookup: CDR1 SGDLS, CDR2 YYNGEE. The CDR3 length is 15 residues. V dropped 0 bases and J dropped 3; count of bases not matched to a gene: 5. The DNA for the CDR3 is TGTGCCAGCAGCGTAGCCACAGGGGGGAACTACGAGCAGTACTTC. Its translation: CASSVATGGNYEQYF.

This clone has a handful of counts. The V gene is TRBV5-6, the J gene TRBJ2-6; a weak D match, TRBD1 (6 bases). Trimming cost V 6 bases and J 0 bases, with 16 bases left between them. The CDR3 runs 17 residues. Germline CDR1 is SGHDT and CDR2 is YYEEEE. This CDR3 is CASNTGQFSSGANVLTF. The CDR3 bases are TGTGCCAGCAATACCGGACAGTTCAGCTCTGGGGCCAACGTCCTGACTTTC.

This chain links TRBV7-9 with TRBJ2-1; tentatively, D is TRBD2 (5 bases). The CDR3 covers 11 residues. The V gene lost 8 bases and the J gene lost 6 bases, with 8 bases spanning the gap. Germline V lookup: CDR1 SEHNR, CDR2 FQNEAQ (reference sequence). In DNA form, the CDR3 reads TGTGCCAGCGAAAGCGGCAATGAGCAGTTCTTC. This codes for CASESGNEQFF.

The V gene is TRBV29-1, the J gene TRBJ2-1; D perhaps matches TRBD2 (5 bases). V was trimmed by 3 bases and J by 1 base, leaving 13 bases between them. The CDR3 is 15 residues long. From germline, CDR1 is SQVTM and CDR2 ANQGSEA. Written as DNA, the CDR3 is TGCAGCGTTGATTATGGCCGGGGATCCTACAATGAGCAGTTCTTC. As protein: CSVDYGRGSYNEQFF.

This chain uses TRBV5-1 with TRBJ2-7, with a tentative D call TRBD2 (5 bases). The ends were cut back, 0 bases at V and 5 bases at J, with 15 bases in the middle. The CDR3 loop spans 15 amino acids. The germline V gene encodes CDR1 SGHRS and CDR2 YFSETQ. The CDR3 loop reads CASSLAAGSENEQYF. The CDR3 nucleotides read TGCGCCAGCAGCTTGGCCGCGGGCAGTGAAAACGAGCAGTACTTC.

This chain joins TRBV14 and TRBJ1-6; maybe TRBD1 (6 bases). Germline V gives CDR1 SGHDN, CDR2 FVKESK. Trimming cost V 3 bases and J 4 bases, with 10 bases left between them. This CDR3 has 15 amino acids. The CDR3 sequence: CASSHGTFYNSPLHF. For the CDR3, the DNA is TGTGCCAGCAGCCATGGGACATTTTATAATTCACCCCTCCACTTT.

This chain links TRBV7-9 with TRBJ2-3, with 7 bases aligning to TRBD2. CDR3 length: 15 residues. The V and J ends lost 3 bases and 6 bases, in that order; junction bases with no gene match: 9. Germline values: CDR1 SEHNR, CDR2 FQNEAQ (reference sequence). The DNA of the CDR3 is TGTGCCAGCAGCTTTCTTGGCGGGGGATGGGATACGCAGTATTTT. Its translation: CASSFLGGGWDTQYF. The entire variable domain, with the rest obtained from reference TRBV7-9 and TRBJ2-3, is as follows: DTGVSQNPRHKITKRGQNVTFRCDPISEHNRLYWYRQTLGQGPEFLTYFQNEAQLEKSRLLSDRFSAERPKGSFSTLEIQRTEQGDSAMYLCASSFLGGGWDTQYFGPGTRLTVL.

CDR3 loop: CASSLDSSYEQYF. For the CDR3, the DNA is TGTGCCAGCTCACTAGACAGTTCCTACGAGCAGTACTTC. V gene TRBV18 combines with J gene TRBJ2-7; weak D call: TRBD1 (5 bases). CDR1 is KGHSH and CDR2 is LQKENI in the germline V gene. The CDR3 consists of 13 residues. V dropped 4 bases and J dropped 1 base, with 8 bases sitting between them. The variable domain in full, with the rest retrieved from reference TRBV18 and TRBJ2-7, is NAGVMQNPRHLVRRRGQEARLRCSPMKGHSHVYWYRQLPEEGLKFMVYLQKENIIDESGMPKERFSAEFPKEGPSILRIQQVVRGDSAAYFCASSLDSSYEQYFGPGTRLTVT.

V gene TRBV4-2 combines with J gene TRBJ2-3; weak D call: TRBD2 (7 bases). The CDR3 has 19 amino acids. Germline CDR1 is LGHNA and CDR2 is YNFKEQ. The V end lost 0 bases, the J end lost 2 bases, and 21 bases lay between the germline ends. The CDR3 sequence is CASSQDQTSYGGATDTQYF. The CDR3 DNA reads TGTGCCAGCAGCCAAGATCAAACCTCGTATGGGGGGGCCACAGATACGCAGTATTTT.

The V and J genes are TRBV29-1 and TRBJ2-1; 10 bases match TRBD2. The CDR3 loop spans 16 amino acids. The V gene's germline CDR1 is SQVTM and CDR2 ANQGSEA. The J segment lost 0 bases and the V segment lost 3 bases, leaving 5 bases of the junction unmatched. CDR3 sequence reads: CSVEGPSGSSYNEQFF. CDR3 coding DNA: TGCAGCGTTGAGGGGCCTAGCGGGAGCTCCTACAATGAGCAGTTCTTC.

This chain joins TRBV5-1 and TRBJ1-1; 7 bases fit TRBD1. The CDR3 covers 15 residues. The V segment lost 0 bases and the J segment 1 base; nucleotides outside the gene matches: 3. The germline gives CDR1 SGHRS, CDR2 YFSETQ. CDR3 protein: CASSLGDSWNTEAFF. For the CDR3, the DNA is TGCGCCAGCAGCTTGGGGGACAGTTGGAACACTGAAGCTTTCTTT.